Listed below are T cell receptor beta chains from one sample, sequenced in a study of OX40 agonist ivuxolimab in advanced cancers. Clones were sequenced by immunoSEQ multiplex PCR, and TCRdb holds only the in-frame ones, with some missing. The table shows tens of thousands of clones, with 70% to 90% occurring only once. The sample consisted of CD4+ or CD8+ T cells sorted from blood, taken in a trial of the OX40 agonist ivuxolimab. All receptors derive from an adult with an advanced solid tumor such as melanoma, head and neck, liver or kidney cancer. CDR3s include the opening cysteine and the closing phenylalanine or tryptophan. A D gene is named only where the DNA matches it firmly. Some rows have no size entry. The others give once, few or many, or a class for an expanded clone.

v_gene	j_gene	abundance	d_gene	CDR3nt	CDR3aa
TRBV5-1	TRBJ1-4	few	.	TGCGCCAGCAGTCCAACGACGGGGGGTTTCCGTGAAAAACTGTTTTTT	CASSPTTGGFREKLFF
TRBV10-1	TRBJ2-1	.	.	TGCGCCAGCAGTGAATTGTACGGGGCCAAGGGATTTTCCTACAATGAGCAGTTCTTC	CASSELYGAKGFSYNEQFF
TRBV19	TRBJ1-1	.	.	TGTGCCAGTGGGACCGTGGCAACGGCTTTCTTT	CASGTVATAFF
TRBV2	TRBJ2-7	.	.	TGTGCCAGCAGTGAAACCAGCTACGAGCAGTACTTC	CASSETSYEQYF
TRBV29-1	TRBJ1-3	few	.	TGCAGCGTTGCCCAGGCATCTGGAAACACCATATATTTT	CSVAQASGNTIYF
TRBV19	TRBJ1-1	.	.	TGTGCCAGTAGTATGAGAGGGGGTAACACTGAAGCTTTCTTT	CASSMRGGNTEAFF
TRBV5-4	TRBJ1-2	.	.	TGTGCCAGCAGCGGCCCAGGGTTTGTGCCTAACTATGGCTACACCTTC	CASSGPGFVPNYGYTF
TRBV11-3	TRBJ2-7	.	.	TGTGCCAGCAGCTTGACCTACGAGCAGTACTTC	CASSLTYEQYF
TRBV18	TRBJ1-4	once	TRBD1	TGTGCCAGCTCCCCCGTGACAGGGGTAGGTGAAAAACTGTTTTTT	CASSPVTGVGEKLFF
TRBV6-4	TRBJ2-1	.	TRBD2	TGTGCCAGCCGGACTAGCGGGGGGGCCGGGAATGAGCAGTTCTTC	CASRTSGGAGNEQFF
TRBV19	TRBJ2-3	.	.	TGTGCCAGTAGTATGGGCGGACAGACCCCGCGCACAGATACGCAGTATTTT	CASSMGGQTPRTDTQYF
TRBV15	TRBJ2-5	.	.	TGTGCCACCAGCAGAGGCACAGGGAAAGAGACCCAGTACTTC	CATSRGTGKETQYF
TRBV5-1	TRBJ2-2	.	TRBD1	TGCGCCAGCAGCTTGAGTGGGACAGGGGGCCTGGGAACCGGGGAGCTGTTTTTT	CASSLSGTGGLGTGELFF
TRBV27	TRBJ2-7	.	TRBD2	TGTGCCAGCAGTTTATTGGGACTAGCGGATTACGAGCAGTACTTC	CASSLLGLADYEQYF
TRBV2	TRBJ2-7	.	TRBD1	TGTGCCAGCAGTCCGGACAGGGACTACGAGCAGTACTTC	CASSPDRDYEQYF
TRBV19	TRBJ1-2	.	.	TGTGCCAGTAGTATGGGCCCGGCCAGCGGCTATGGCTACACCTTC	CASSMGPASGYGYTF
TRBV4-2	TRBJ2-3	.	TRBD2	TGTGCCAGCAACTCGGTAGCGGGGGCGGCAGATACGCAGTATTTT	CASNSVAGAADTQYF
TRBV9	TRBJ2-5	.	.	TGTGCCAGCAGCCCGGGGATCAAAGAGACCCAGTACTTC	CASSPGIKETQYF
TRBV7-8	TRBJ1-3	.	.	TGTGCCAGCAGATATGACAGAGGCTCTGGAAACACCATATATTTT	CASRYDRGSGNTIYF
TRBV7-8	TRBJ2-3	.	TRBD1	TGTGCCAGCAGCTTTCGGACAGGGATTACAGATACGCAGTATTTT	CASSFRTGITDTQYF
TRBV15	TRBJ2-3	.	.	TGTGCCACCAGCAGAGATAGCCGAGATACGCAGTATTTT	CATSRDSRDTQYF
TRBV9	TRBJ2-3	few	.	TGTGCCAGCAGCGTTAGCACAGATACGCAGTATTTT	CASSVSTDTQYF
TRBV6-1	TRBJ2-7	few	.	TGTGCCAGCAGTGAAGCGCTCAGGCAGAGCTCCTACGAGCAGTACTTC	CASSEALRQSSYEQYF
TRBV6-5	TRBJ1-2	.	TRBD1	TGTGCCAGCAGAAAAACTACCTTCGACAGGGTCGGCTACACCTTC	CASRKTTFDRVGYTF
TRBV2	TRBJ2-2	.	.	TGTGCCAGCACGTATTCCGGGGAGCTGTTTTTT	CASTYSGELFF
TRBV7-9	TRBJ2-3	once	TRBD2	TGTGCCAGCAGCTCAGGGACTAGCGGGGGGTCAGATACGCAGTATTTT	CASSSGTSGGSDTQYF
TRBV11-3	TRBJ1-3	.	TRBD1	TGTGCCAGCAGCTTAGAAGCGGGACAGCACTCTGGAAACACCATATATTTT	CASSLEAGQHSGNTIYF
TRBV7-9	TRBJ1-1	.	.	TGTGCCAGCAGCCGCCGCACGGGAGGGGCAGGGGTATTCACTGAAGCTTTCTTT	CASSRRTGGAGVFTEAFF
TRBV25-1	TRBJ2-1	.	.	TGTGCCAGCAGTGAGCCTGGGGTTAATGAGCAGTTCTTC	CASSEPGVNEQFF
TRBV7-2	TRBJ1-6	.	TRBD1	TGTGCCAGCACCGGGCCGGGACAGGGCTCTTTAAATTCACCCCTCCACTTT	CASTGPGQGSLNSPLHF
TRBV19	TRBJ1-6	.	TRBD1	TGTGCCAGTAGTCTGACAAGGGACAGGGGCTATTCACCCCTCCACTTT	CASSLTRDRGYSPLHF
TRBV11-3	TRBJ1-1	.	.	TGTGCCAGCAGCTTAGCTGCGAACACTGAAGCTTTCTTT	CASSLAANTEAFF
TRBV2	TRBJ1-4	.	.	TGTGCCAGCACCGAGGGGAGGGCTAATGAAAAACTGTTTTTT	CASTEGRANEKLFF
TRBV6-5	TRBJ1-2	.	.	TGTGCCAGCAGGCTAGGGGGGGTGGATGGCTACACCTTC	CASRLGGVDGYTF
TRBV7-6	TRBJ2-7	once	.	TGTGCCAGCAGCTTAACGGACATCTACGAGCAGTACTTC	CASSLTDIYEQYF
TRBV6-1	TRBJ1-5	.	.	TGTGCCAGCAGTGAGCAGAGGACCGATAATCAACCCCAGCATTTT	CASSEQRTDNQPQHF
TRBV5-4	TRBJ2-5	.	TRBD2	TGTGCCAGCAGCCCGCCCGGGACTAGCGATAAGGAGACCCAGTACTTC	CASSPPGTSDKETQYF
TRBV7-9	TRBJ1-5	.	.	TGTGCCAGCAGCTTAGAGGCTCAGCCCCAGCATTTT	CASSLEAQPQHF
TRBV5-1	TRBJ1-2	.	TRBD1	TGCGCCAGCAGCTTGGGCCAAACAGGGGGGCTTGGCTACACCTTC	CASSLGQTGGLGYTF
TRBV7-2	TRBJ2-1	once	.	TGTGCCAGCAGCCTGGCGGTAGGTAATGAGCAGTTCTTC	CASSLAVGNEQFF
TRBV7-8	TRBJ2-3	.	TRBD2	TGTGCCAGCAGCTCGGGGCTAGCGGGGCCTAGCACAGATACGCAGTATTTT	CASSSGLAGPSTDTQYF
TRBV20-1	TRBJ1-2	.	.	TGCAGTGCTAGCGATAGGCACGGATACACCTTC	CSASDRHGYTF
TRBV27	TRBJ2-7	.	.	TGTGCCAGCAGTAAGGACCGCTCCTACGAGCAGTACTTC	CASSKDRSYEQYF
TRBV19	TRBJ1-4	.	.	TGTGCCAGTAGTATAGGGGGAACAGGGCACGAAAAACTGTTTTTT	CASSIGGTGHEKLFF
TRBV6-6	TRBJ2-1	.	TRBD2	TGTGCCAGCAGTTCCATGGGACTAGCGGGGAACAATGAGCAGTTCTTC	CASSSMGLAGNNEQFF
TRBV9	TRBJ1-1	.	TRBD1	TGTGCCAGCACCACCTTAACACAGGGGGGCACTGAAGCTTTCTTT	CASTTLTQGGTEAFF
TRBV9	TRBJ2-7	.	.	TGTGCCAGCAGCGTAGATCCAGCGGAGACCTACGAGCAGTACTTC	CASSVDPAETYEQYF
TRBV5-8	TRBJ1-5	.	.	TGTGCCAGCAGCTCCCGCGGGGGTTATCAGCCCCAGCATTTT	CASSSRGGYQPQHF
TRBV5-1	TRBJ2-3	.	.	TGCGCCAGCAGCTTTCCTCCAATGGGAGGCACAGATACGCAGTATTTT	CASSFPPMGGTDTQYF
TRBV12-5	TRBJ2-5	.	TRBD2	TGTGCTAGTGGTCCGCCCCCCCAAGCGGGGCAAGAGACCCAGTACTTC	CASGPPPQAGQETQYF
TRBV5-1	TRBJ1-2	.	.	TGCGCCAGCAGCTTGGGAGACTTAAACTATGGCTACACCTTC	CASSLGDLNYGYTF
TRBV11-3	TRBJ2-1	.	.	TGTGCCAGCAGCTTAGGGGCAGCCTTCTACAATGAGCAGTTCTTC	CASSLGAAFYNEQFF
TRBV7-9	TRBJ1-3	few	.	TGTGCCAGCAGCTCCGGTAACGCTGGAAACACCATATATTTT	CASSSGNAGNTIYF